This section outlines one TCR beta chain sequence together with its context. The data belong to a study of blood T cell repertoires in COVID-19. This CDR3 has 17 residues. V shed 0 bases, J shed 1 base, and the junction held 9 bases outside the gene matches. Germline V gives CDR1 SGHRS, CDR2 YFSETQ. In the original workflow: Reference gene primer amplification gave nucleated cell count estimates. This table comes from immunoSEQ multiplex PCR, and its TCRdb copy is limited to in-frame clones, with some not included. V and J calls and clone size are as listed in that table; D and trimming were resolved from the DNA. The sample lists 160,000 or so clones, 78% seen once, with about 15% in the top ten.

This rearrangement joins TRBV5-1 to TRBJ1-1; 7 bases align to TRBD1. The receptor's source is an elderly woman with acute or convalescent COVID-19. Sequencing was done on a sample of peripheral blood. For the CDR3, the DNA is TGCGCCAGCAGCTTGGGAGGGGGCCGGGGTGAGAACACTGAAGCTTTCTTT. It translates to CASSLGGGRGENTEAFF. The whole variable domain, filled in from reference TRBV5-1 and TRBJ1-1, reads KAGVTQTPRYLIKTRGQQVTLSCSPISGHRSVSWYQQTPGQGLQFLFEYFSETQRNKGNFPGRFSGRQFSNSRSEMNVSTLELGDSALYLCASSLGGGRGENTEAFFGQGTRLTVV.